The 30 T cell receptor beta chains given below trace back to one sample, sequenced in a study of radiation and T cells in renal cell carcinoma. The treatment is: treatment-naive control, cytoreductive nephrectomy. Assay: immunoSEQ multiplex PCR; the TCRdb copy retains only in-frame clones and omits some. The table lists fewer than 10,000 clones, roughly two thirds of them singletons. The sample in question was tumor tissue, obtained from a patient whose treatment was nephrectomy without radiotherapy. These receptors all come from a man in his 60s with renal cell carcinoma.

This clone was recorded once. Other DNA sequences in this sample translate to the same CDR3. The chain has TRBV9 and TRBJ2-7; D tentatively reads TRBD1 or TRBD2 (6 bases each). With 4 bases removed from V and 3 bases from J, the gap between germline ends came to 11 bases. The CDR3 length is 13 residues. The germline CDR1 and CDR2 sequences are SGDLS and YYNGEE. The CDR3 reads CASSKGGYYEQYF. CDR3 bases: TGTGCCAGCAGCAAAGGGGGGTACTACGAGCAGTACTTC. Using reference TRBV9 and TRBJ2-7 for the parts outside the CDR3, the full variable domain is DSGVTQTPKHLITATGQRVTLRCSPRSGDLSVYWYQQSLDQGLQFLIQYYNGEERAKGNILERFSAQQFPDLHSELNLSSLELGDSALYFCASSKGGYYEQYFGPGTRLTVT.

The genes are TRBV11-3 and TRBJ2-3; TRBD1 is a possible D gene (7 bases). Germline-derived CDR1 and CDR2 are SGHNT and YENEEA. There are 12 residues in the CDR3. V lost 5 bases to trimming and J lost 5 bases, with 8 bases between them. The CDR3 sequence is CASSQGGDTQYF. DNA of the CDR3: TGTGCCAGCAGCCAGGGGGGAGATACGCAGTATTTT.

V gene TRBV27 combines with J gene TRBJ1-5, with D possibly matching TRBD1 (5 bases). CDR1 and CDR2 from the germline V gene are MNHEY and SMNVEV (reference sequence). Trimming took 4 bases from V and 1 from J, leaving 8 bases between them. The CDR3 is 14 residues long. CDR3 sequence (DNA): TGTGCCAGCAGTTGGCGGGGGAGCAATCAGCCCCAGCATTTT. As protein: CASSWRGSNQPQHF.

The chain recombines TRBV10-3 with TRBJ2-6, with D unclear. CDR1 is ENHRY and CDR2 is SYGVKD in the germline V gene. CDR3 size: 13 residues. With 4 bases removed from V and 4 bases from J, the gap between germline ends came to 5 bases. Here the CDR3 DNA reads TGTGCCATCAGTGCGGTGGGGGCCAACGTCCTGACTTTC. Encoded protein: CAISAVGANVLTF.

The chain uses TRBV5-1 and TRBJ2-7; no definite D call. Germline V lookup: CDR1 SGHRS, CDR2 YFSETQ. This CDR3 is built from 11 residues. The V and J ends lost 0 bases and 4 bases respectively, with 2 bases between them. DNA of the CDR3: TGCGCCAGCAGCTTGGGGTACGAGCAGTACTTC. The encoded protein is CASSLGYEQYF.

V and J are TRBV4-2 and TRBJ2-7, with 8 bases identical to TRBD2. Trimming at V came to 0 bases and at J to 0 bases, leaving 10 bases not matched to a gene. The germline V gene encodes CDR1 LGHNA and CDR2 YNFKEQ. CDR3 length: 18 residues. CDR3 sequence: CASSQDIGPGTSSYEQYF. The DNA for the CDR3 is TGTGCCAGCAGCCAAGATATAGGTCCCGGGACTAGCTCCTACGAGCAGTACTTC.

This clone was detected a few times. The chain carries TRBV27 and TRBJ1-1; D possibly corresponds to TRBD1 (5 bases). The CDR3 totals 13 residues. Germline V gene lookup returns CDR1 MNHEY and CDR2 SMNVEV (reference sequence). The V end was cut by 3 bases, the J end by 2 bases, with 7 bases between. The CDR3 loop is CASSLDKNTEAFF. In nucleotides, the CDR3 is TGTGCCAGCAGTTTGGACAAAAACACTGAAGCTTTCTTT.

The genes are TRBV5-1 and TRBJ1-2; 9 bases are a match to TRBD1. CDR3 length equals 15 residues. Germline CDR1 SGHRS, CDR2 YFSETQ. V shed 3 bases and J 8 bases; nucleotides not matched to a gene: 11. The CDR3 sequence: CASSWTTGGEYGYTF. The CDR3, as DNA: TGCGCCAGCAGCTGGACCACAGGGGGCGAGTACGGCTACACCTTC.

The chain uses TRBV9 and TRBJ2-2; D remains ambiguous. In germline, CDR1 is SGDLS, CDR2 YYNGEE. The V gene lost 0 bases and the J gene lost 2 bases, with 14 bases spanning the gap. This CDR3 is 17 amino acids long. The CDR3 bases are TGTGCCAGCAGCGTAGGGTTGGGCAGTTCAAACACCGGGGAGCTGTTTTTT. This codes for CASSVGLGSSNTGELFF.

Concerning this clone itself: One end of the junction varies from germline; a read error may be responsible. The chain couples TRBV5-1 to TRBJ2-3, with 13 positions matching TRBD2. The CDR3 length is 15 residues. CDR1 and CDR2 from the germline V gene are SGHRS and YFSETQ. This chain's CDR3 is CASSPTGTSGDRGDF. The CDR3 bases are TGCGCCAGCAGCCCGACAGGGACTAGCGGGGATCGGGGGGATTTT.

The chain recombines TRBV11-3 with TRBJ1-2; D call uncertain. The CDR3 totals 13 residues. With 5 bases removed from V and 1 base from J, the gap between germline ends came to 8 bases. Germline CDR1 SGHNT, CDR2 YENEEA. CDR3 sequence reads: CASSRTVNYGYTF. CDR3 in DNA: TGTGCCAGCAGCCGGACGGTTAACTATGGCTACACCTTC. Full variable domain (rest looked up from reference TRBV11-3 and TRBJ1-2): EAGVVQSPRYKIIEKKQPVAFWCNPISGHNTLYWYLQNLGQGPELLIRYENEEAVDDSQLPKDRFSAERLKGVDSTLKIQPAELGDSAVYLCASSRTVNYGYTFGSGTRLTVV.

There are a few counts of this clone. The genes are TRBV7-2 and TRBJ1-1; TRBD1 agrees at 9 bases. With 4 bases clipped from V and 1 base from J, the junction kept 10 bases outside the gene matches. The germline V gene has CDR1 SGHTA and CDR2 FQGNSA. The CDR3 covers 17 residues. CDR3 nucleotide sequence: TGTGCCAGCAGCTCCACCCGAACAGGGGGCAAGAACACTGAAGCTTTCTTT. Protein sequence: CASSSTRTGGKNTEAFF.

The chain employs TRBV5-1 and TRBJ1-1, with D unresolved. CDR3 length: 15 amino acids. The ends were cut back, 1 base at V and 1 base at J, with 11 bases in the middle. Germline CDR1 and CDR2: SGHRS and YFSETQ. In DNA form, the CDR3 reads TGCGCCAGCAGCTTGTTGGGTCAGCCGAACACTGAAGCTTTCTTT. Amino acids: CASSLLGQPNTEAFF.

The chain recombines TRBV10-3 with TRBJ2-2; a possible D gene is TRBD2 (6 bases). The germline V gene has CDR1 ENHRY and CDR2 SYGVKD. Trimming left V 11 bases short and J 0 bases short, with 13 bases between. CDR3 size: 14 residues. CDR3 sequence (DNA): TGTGCCGTCCGGGAGACGGCGAACACCGGGGAGCTGTTTTTT. Translation: CAVRETANTGELFF.

This clone is medium-sized by share. The gene calls are TRBV13 and TRBJ1-5, with a tentative D call TRBD1 (5 bases). In germline, CDR1 is PRHDT, CDR2 FYEKMQ (reference sequence). V was pared by 2 bases and J by 12 bases, with 17 bases between. The CDR3 loop spans 14 amino acids. The CDR3 DNA is TGTGCCAGCAGCTTAAGGGGATCAGGGTTTGGCCAGCATTTT. This encodes CASSLRGSGFGQHF.

The chain recombines TRBV7-3 with TRBJ2-3; the match to TRBD2 covers 7 bases. This CDR3 region has 14 residues. CDR1 and CDR2 (germline): SGHTA, FQGTGA. Unmatched junction bases numbered 2, after V lost 3 bases and J lost 2 bases. The CDR3 is CASSFRGDTDTQYF. CDR3 nucleotides: TGTGCCAGCAGCTTCCGGGGGGACACAGATACGCAGTATTTT.

J is TRBJ1-4 and V is TRBV13; a weak D match, TRBD1 (6 bases). This CDR3 contains 14 residues. V lost 8 bases to trimming and J lost 7 bases, with 17 bases between them. Germline assignment: CDR1 PRHDT and CDR2 FYEKMQ (reference sequence). The CDR3 reads CASHNRGAGEKLFF. The CDR3, as DNA: TGTGCCAGCCACAATCGGGGGGCGGGTGAAAAACTGTTTTTT.

V usage is TRBV7-2 and J usage is TRBJ1-2; D is unclear. This CDR3 is 16 amino acids long. V gave up 5 bases and J gave up 4 bases, with 20 bases separating them. Germline-derived CDR1 and CDR2 are SGHTA and FQGNSA. The CDR3 is CASSPREGLLGYGYTF. CDR3 sequence (DNA): TGTGCCAGCAGCCCTAGGGAGGGTCTTCTCGGCTATGGCTACACCTTC.

This clone rates as medium-sized. This chain links TRBV5-4 with TRBJ1-5, with 7 nucleotides matching TRBD1. The V and J ends lost 10 bases and 0 bases, in that order; junction bases with no gene match: 7. This CDR3 is 14 amino acids long. CDR1 and CDR2 from the germline V gene are SGHNT and YYREEE (reference sequence). CDR3 region: CAGRDSDSNQPQHF. The CDR3 nucleotides read TGTGCCGGAAGGGACAGCGATAGCAATCAGCCCCAGCATTTT.

The J gene is TRBJ2-7, the V gene TRBV9, with D possibly called TRBD1 or TRBD2 (5 bases each). Germline loops: CDR1 SGDLS, CDR2 YYNGEE. This CDR3 comprises 14 residues. The V end was cut by 4 bases, the J end by 5 bases, with 16 bases between. CDR3 sequence: CASSPNMWGNEQYF. CDR3 bases: TGTGCCAGCAGCCCTAACATGTGGGGGAACGAGCAGTACTTC. Variable domain in full (rest from reference TRBV9 and TRBJ2-7): DSGVTQTPKHLITATGQRVTLRCSPRSGDLSVYWYQQSLDQGLQFLIQYYNGEERAKGNILERFSAQQFPDLHSELNLSSLELGDSALYFCASSPNMWGNEQYFGPGTRLTVT.

V is TRBV7-8 and J is TRBJ2-7, with D possibly matching TRBD1 (5 bases). Trimming took off 3 bases at V and 2 bases at J, with 8 bases between the two ends. The CDR3 loop spans 13 amino acids. Germline CDR1 and CDR2: SGHVS and FQNEAQ. CDR3 amino acids: CASSFKGTYEQYF. CDR3 nucleotide sequence: TGTGCCAGCAGCTTTAAGGGGACCTACGAGCAGTACTTC.

Worth noting for this clone: A junction boundary mismatches the germline segment, possibly from a read error. The chain employs TRBV18 and TRBJ2-7; TRBD1 agrees at 8 bases. Germline-derived CDR1 and CDR2 are KGHSH and LQKENI. The CDR3 spans 15 residues. Written as DNA, the CDR3 is TGTGCCAGCTCCGGCAGGCAGGGGGCCTCCTACGAGCTGTACTTC. Translation gives CASSGRQGASYELYF.

This clone was observed a handful of times. The chain uses TRBV7-2 and TRBJ1-5; no reliable D call. The CDR3 is 14 amino acids. The V end was cut by 4 bases, the J end by 0 bases, with 7 bases between. The germline V gene has CDR1 SGHTA and CDR2 FQGNSA. CDR3 bases: TGTGCCAGCAGCTCAGTGGGTAGCAATCAGCCCCAGCATTTT. It translates to CASSSVGSNQPQHF.

This chain connects TRBV4-2 to TRBJ2-2, with D perhaps matching TRBD2 (5 bases). Germline V gives CDR1 LGHNA, CDR2 YNFKEQ. CDR3 length: 14 amino acids. V lost 4 bases and J lost 4, with 10 bases in between. The CDR3 DNA is TGTGCCAGCAGCCCCGGGATTACCACCGGGGAGCTGTTTTTT. Protein: CASSPGITTGELFF.

V is TRBV5-5 and J is TRBJ1-4; TRBD1 agrees at 7 bases. Germline assignment: CDR1 SGHKS and CDR2 YYEKEE (reference sequence). This CDR3 spans 13 amino acids. V was pared by 3 bases and J by 8 bases, with 4 bases of the junction left unmatched. The CDR3 DNA reads TGTGCCAGCAGCTGGGACAGTTCGGAAAAACTGTTTTTT. Amino acid sequence: CASSWDSSEKLFF. The complete variable domain, with remaining parts taken from reference TRBV5-5 and TRBJ1-4, reads DAGVTQSPTHLIKTRGQQVTLRCSPISGHKSVSWYQQVLGQGPQFIFQYYEKEERGRGNFPDRFSARQFPNYSSELNVNALLLGDSALYLCASSWDSSEKLFFGSGTQLSVL.

This clone was detected only a few times. The chain links TRBV5-4 to TRBJ1-1; D is possibly TRBD1 (5 bases). The germline V gene has CDR1 SGHNT and CDR2 YYREEE (reference sequence). V was shortened by 0 bases and J by 6 bases, with 6 bases between the two germline ends. This CDR3 has 12 residues. The CDR3 here is CASSLGDAEAFF. In DNA form, the CDR3 reads TGTGCCAGCAGCTTGGGGGACGCTGAAGCTTTCTTT.

This rearrangement joins TRBV5-4 to TRBJ2-3, with 13 bases that match TRBD2. The length of the CDR3 is 16 residues. Per the germline V gene, CDR1 is SGHNT and CDR2 is YYREEE (reference sequence). V shed 1 base, J shed 4 bases, and the junction held 3 bases outside the gene matches. Here the CDR3 reads CASSLLTSGGPDTQYF. The CDR3 DNA is TGTGCCAGCAGCTTGCTGACTAGCGGGGGGCCAGATACGCAGTATTTT.

This clone was detected a few times. The chain is built from TRBV18 and TRBJ2-7; D unresolved. This CDR3 spans 14 amino acids. Germline CDR1 reads KGHSH; CDR2 reads LQKENI. Between the trimmed V and J ends, which lost 2 bases and 0 bases, there was a span of 8 bases. The CDR3 DNA is TGTGCCAGCTCACCAAGGATGTCCTCCTACGAGCAGTACTTC. Its protein is CASSPRMSSYEQYF. The variable domain in full, completed from reference TRBV18 and TRBJ2-7, reads NAGVMQNPRHLVRRRGQEARLRCSPMKGHSHVYWYRQLPEEGLKFMVYLQKENIIDESGMPKERFSAEFPKEGPSILRIQQVVRGDSAAYFCASSPRMSSYEQYFGPGTRLTVT.

This sequence joins TRBV5-4 and TRBJ2-1; TRBD1 aligns across 7 bases. V lost 4 bases and J lost 1; bases outside the gene matches: 8. The V gene's germline CDR1 is SGHNT and CDR2 YYREEE (reference sequence). The CDR3 is 16 residues long. CDR3 in amino acids: CASSTGQSRSYNEQFF. The CDR3 nucleotides are TGTGCCAGCAGCACGGGACAGTCGAGGTCCTACAATGAGCAGTTCTTC.

The J gene is TRBJ1-6, the V gene TRBV4-2; 8 bases are a match to TRBD1. The trim removed 4 bases at V and 10 bases at J, leaving 6 bases unmatched. Germline loops: CDR1 LGHNA, CDR2 YNFKEQ. This CDR3 has 14 amino acids. The CDR3 DNA reads as TGTGCCAGCAGCCCTGGGACAGGACAGTCACCCCTCCACTTT. It encodes CASSPGTGQSPLHF.